The 5 T cell receptor beta chains given below trace back to one sample, sequenced in a study of blood T cell repertoires in COVID-19. The protocol was immunoSEQ multiplex PCR, while the TCRdb copy is restricted to in-frame clones and leaves out a portion. The sample has roughly 55,000 clones, approximately 86% seen once. Sequenced material: peripheral blood. The receptors derive from an older man with active COVID-19.

This clone was counted once. This chain uses TRBV9 with TRBJ1-3, with a weak D call TRBD1 (6 bases). This CDR3 is built from 15 residues. V dropped 0 bases and J dropped 0 bases, with 7 bases sitting between them. Germline CDR1 SGDLS, CDR2 YYNGEE. The CDR3 spells CASSVVGGSGNTIYF. CDR3 DNA: TGTGCCAGCAGCGTAGTAGGGGGCTCTGGAAACACCATATATTTT.

The CDR3 DNA reads as TGCGCCAGCAGCCAAGCCGGGACAGGGGGGGATCAGCCCCAGCATTTT. This encodes CASSQAGTGGDQPQHF. The J gene is TRBJ1-5, the V gene TRBV4-1; TRBD1 aligns across 11 bases. Unmatched junction bases numbered 4, after V lost 1 base and J lost 5 bases. CDR1 MGHRA and CDR2 YSYEKL come from the germline V gene. The CDR3 runs 16 residues.

The chain is built from TRBV4-1 and TRBJ2-3; 16 nucleotides line up with TRBD2. Germline loops: CDR1 MGHRA, CDR2 YSYEKL. The CDR3 has 20 residues. V lost 4 bases and J lost 0; bases outside the gene matches: 10. CDR3 nucleotide sequence: TGCGCCAGCAGCCCCTTTCCCGGGACTAGCGGGGGGGGTAGCACAGATACGCAGTATTTT. Translating gives CASSPFPGTSGGGSTDTQYF.

The CDR3 here is CASSVTGTGGSYNSPLHF. For the CDR3, the DNA is TGTGCCAGCAGCGTAACGGGGACAGGGGGCTCCTATAATTCACCCCTCCACTTT. The V gene is TRBV9, the J gene TRBJ1-6, with 11 bases identical to TRBD1. J lost 0 bases, V lost 1 base, and 3 bases had no gene match. The germline gives CDR1 SGDLS, CDR2 YYNGEE. The length of the CDR3 is 18 residues.

This clone appeared a few times. The genes are TRBV24-1 and TRBJ2-5; D gene ambiguous. The CDR3 is made up of 15 amino acids. The germline gives CDR1 KGHDR, CDR2 SFDVKD. The V end was cut by 1 base, the J end by 0 bases, with 8 bases between. The CDR3 nucleotides are TGTGCCACCAGTGATTTCGGGTCACACCAAGAGACCCAGTACTTC. This translates into CATSDFGSHQETQYF.